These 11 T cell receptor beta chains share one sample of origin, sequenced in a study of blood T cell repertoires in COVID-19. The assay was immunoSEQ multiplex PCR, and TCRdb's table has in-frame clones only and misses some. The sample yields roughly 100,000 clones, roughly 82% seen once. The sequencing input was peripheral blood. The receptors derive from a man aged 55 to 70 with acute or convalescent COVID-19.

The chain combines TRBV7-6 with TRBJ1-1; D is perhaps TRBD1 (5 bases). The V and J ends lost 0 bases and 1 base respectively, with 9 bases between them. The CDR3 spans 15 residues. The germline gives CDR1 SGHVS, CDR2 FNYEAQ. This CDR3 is CASSLAGLTNTEAFF. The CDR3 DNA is TGTGCCAGCAGCTTAGCGGGACTGACGAACACTGAAGCTTTCTTT.

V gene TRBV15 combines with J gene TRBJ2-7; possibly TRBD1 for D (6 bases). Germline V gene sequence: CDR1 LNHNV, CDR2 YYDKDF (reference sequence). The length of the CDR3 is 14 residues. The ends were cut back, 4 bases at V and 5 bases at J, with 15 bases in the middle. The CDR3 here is CATSNSQGIHEQYF. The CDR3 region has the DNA TGTGCCACCAGCAACTCACAGGGAATCCACGAGCAGTACTTC.

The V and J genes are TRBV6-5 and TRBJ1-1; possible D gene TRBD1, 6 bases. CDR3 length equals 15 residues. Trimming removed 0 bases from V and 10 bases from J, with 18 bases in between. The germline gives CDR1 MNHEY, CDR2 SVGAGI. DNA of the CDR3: TGTGCCAGCAGTTACTCGTTAATCAGGGAAGGGGGAGCTTTCTTT. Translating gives CASSYSLIREGGAFF.

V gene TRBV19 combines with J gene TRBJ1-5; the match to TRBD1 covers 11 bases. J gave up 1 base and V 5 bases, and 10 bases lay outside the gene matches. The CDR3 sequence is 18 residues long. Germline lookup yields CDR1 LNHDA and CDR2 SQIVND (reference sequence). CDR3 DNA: TGTGCCAGTAGTGTTATCCCGGGACAGGGGGGGAGCAATCAGCCCCAGCATTTT. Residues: CASSVIPGQGGSNQPQHF. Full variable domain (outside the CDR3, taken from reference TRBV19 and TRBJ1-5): DGGITQSPKYLFRKEGQNVTLSCEQNLNHDAMYWYRQDPGQGLRLIYYSQIVNDFQKGDIAEGYSVSREKKESFPLTVTSAQKNPTAFYLCASSVIPGQGGSNQPQHFGDGTRLSIL.

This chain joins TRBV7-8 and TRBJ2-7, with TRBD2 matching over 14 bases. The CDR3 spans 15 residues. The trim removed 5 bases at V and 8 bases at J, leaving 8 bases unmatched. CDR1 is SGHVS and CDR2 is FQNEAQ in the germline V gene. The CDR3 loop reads CASSPGLAGAQQQYF. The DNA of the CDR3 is TGTGCCAGCAGCCCGGGACTAGCGGGGGCGCAGCAGCAGTACTTC.

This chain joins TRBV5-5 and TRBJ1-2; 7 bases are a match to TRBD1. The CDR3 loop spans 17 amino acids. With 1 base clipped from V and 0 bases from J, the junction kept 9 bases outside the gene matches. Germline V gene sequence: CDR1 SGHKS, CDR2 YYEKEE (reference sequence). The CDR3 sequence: CASSLPPTGKANYGYTF. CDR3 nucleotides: TGTGCCAGCAGCTTGCCCCCGACAGGGAAAGCTAACTATGGCTACACCTTC.

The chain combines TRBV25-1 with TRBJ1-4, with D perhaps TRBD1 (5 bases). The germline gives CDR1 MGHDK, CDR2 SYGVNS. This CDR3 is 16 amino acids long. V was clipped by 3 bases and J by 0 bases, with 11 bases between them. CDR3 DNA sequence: TGTGCCAGCAGTGACCTCCCGGGGGCAACTAATGAAAAACTGTTTTTT. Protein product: CASSDLPGATNEKLFF. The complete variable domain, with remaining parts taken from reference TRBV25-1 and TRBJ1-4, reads EADIYQTPRYLVIGTGKKITLECSQTMGHDKMYWYQQDPGMELHLIHYSYGVNSTEKGDLSSESTVSRIRTEHFPLTLESARPSHTSQYLCASSDLPGATNEKLFFGSGTQLSVL.

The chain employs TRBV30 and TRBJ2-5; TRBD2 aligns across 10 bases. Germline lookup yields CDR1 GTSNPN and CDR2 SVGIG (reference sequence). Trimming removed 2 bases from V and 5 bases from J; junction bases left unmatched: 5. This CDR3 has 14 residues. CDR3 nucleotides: TGTGCCTGGAGTTATAGTAGCGGGGGGGAGACCCAGTACTTC. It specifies CAWSYSSGGETQYF.

For the CDR3, the DNA is TGCGCCAGCAGCCAAGGGACTAGCGGGAGCTCCTACAATGAGCAGTTCTTC. Its translation is CASSQGTSGSSYNEQFF. V is TRBV4-1 and J is TRBJ2-1; 13 positions agree with TRBD2. CDR1 and CDR2 (germline): MGHRA, YSYEKL. The CDR3 has 17 residues. V dropped 1 base and J dropped 0; count of bases not matched to a gene: 0.

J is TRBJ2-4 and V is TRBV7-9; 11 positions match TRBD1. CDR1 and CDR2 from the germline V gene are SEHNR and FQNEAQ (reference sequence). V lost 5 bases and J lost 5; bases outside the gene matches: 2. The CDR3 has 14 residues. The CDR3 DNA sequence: TGTGCCAGCAGCATGGGACAGGGGGAAAACATTCAGTACTTC. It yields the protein CASSMGQGENIQYF.

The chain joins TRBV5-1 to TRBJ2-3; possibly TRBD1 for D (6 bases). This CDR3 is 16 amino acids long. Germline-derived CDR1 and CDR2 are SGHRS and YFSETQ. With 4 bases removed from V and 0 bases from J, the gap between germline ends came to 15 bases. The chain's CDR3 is CASSKLGQPSTDTQYF. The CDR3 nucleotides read TGCGCCAGCAGCAAATTAGGACAGCCAAGCACAGATACGCAGTATTTT.